A single sample gave rise to the 20 T cell receptor beta chains below, sequenced in a study of blood T cells in healthy people across ages. Through a sample-barcoded 5' primer and a J-beta primer mix, a second PCR was run for about 7 to 12 cycles. In TCRdb, the 5' RACE reads were re-called with MiXCR into one record per CDR3 protein. Among 780,000 or so distinct CDR3 sequences, about 53% were seen once, and the ten largest hold roughly 37%. Sequencing was done on a sample of blood. The receptors were sampled from an elderly man in good health.

This clonotype was detected once. The J gene is TRBJ1-5, the V gene TRBV12-3 or TRBV12-4; D ambiguous. The CDR3 consists of 12 residues. The V gene lost 5 bases and the J gene lost 5 bases, with 7 bases spanning the gap. The CDR3 bases are TGTGCCAGCAGTCCCGTGGATCAGCCCCAGCATTTT. This translates into CASSPVDQPQHF.

The chain has TRBV7-9 and TRBJ1-1; possibly TRBD1 for D (5 bases). CDR1 is SEHNR, CDR2 FQNEAQ, per germline (reference sequence). V lost 5 bases to trimming and J lost 2 bases, with 18 bases between them. There are 16 residues in the CDR3. CDR3 sequence reads: CASSRAGTGTNTEAFF. DNA of the CDR3: TGTGCCAGCAGCCGAGCGGGCACAGGCACTAACACTGAAGCTTTCTTT.

This clonotype was seen a handful of times. The rearrangement links TRBV12-3 or TRBV12-4 to TRBJ2-4; D might be TRBD2 (5 bases). The J call is uncertain, as TRBJ2-7 better fits the DNA end. CDR3 size: 13 residues. The CDR3 reads CASSRLRDYEQYF. Written as DNA, the CDR3 is TGTGCCAGCTCTCGACTACGGGACTACGAGCAGTACTTC.

J is TRBJ1-5 and V is TRBV4-1; a weak D match, TRBD1 (5 bases). CDR1 MGHRA and CDR2 YSYEKL come from the germline V gene. Trimming cost V 4 bases and J 1 base, with 11 bases left between them. This CDR3 region has 15 residues. As DNA, the CDR3 is TGCGCCAGCAGCCCCGACAGTAAAAGCAATCAGCCCCAGCATTTT. Residues: CASSPDSKSNQPQHF.

The chain has TRBV7-9 and TRBJ2-7, with TRBD2 as a possible D gene (5 bases). Per the germline V gene, CDR1 is SEHNR and CDR2 is FQNEAQ (reference sequence). With 4 bases removed from V and 6 bases from J, the gap between germline ends came to 16 bases. The CDR3 has 14 amino acids. CDR3 sequence reads: CASSSGTIAPEQYF. DNA for the CDR3: TGTGCCAGCAGCTCGGGAACCATAGCACCCGAGCAGTACTTC.

V and J are TRBV10-3 and TRBJ2-7; 7 nucleotides line up with TRBD2. The CDR3 totals 15 residues. Germline CDR1 ENHRY, CDR2 SYGVKD. V gave up 0 bases and J gave up 7 bases; unmatched junction bases: 9. DNA for the CDR3: TGTGCCATCAGTGAGTCCTATGGGGGGGGGAATGAGCAGTACTTC. This gives the protein CAISESYGGGNEQYF.

Points on this clonotype: A much larger clone sits a single nucleotide away, making a read error possible. J is TRBJ1-1 and V is TRBV12-3 or TRBV12-4; possibly TRBD1 for D (5 bases). The CDR3 is 12 amino acids. CDR3 bases: TGTGCCGGCAGCGCTCAGGGCACTGAAGCTTTCTTT. As protein: CAGSAQGTEAFF.

This clonotype was counted between two and nine times. The rearrangement links TRBV4-2 to TRBJ2-5; TRBD1 matches 8 bases. The CDR3 is 18 residues long. Germline lookup yields CDR1 LGHNA and CDR2 YNFKEQ. V lost 3 bases to trimming and J lost 1 base; unmatched junction nucleotides: 13. CDR3 region: CASSQDRVGPGSQETQYF. The CDR3 DNA sequence: TGTGCCAGCAGCCAGGACAGGGTCGGACCGGGATCCCAAGAGACCCAGTACTTC.

The chain recombines TRBV18 with TRBJ2-7; TRBD1 matches at 11 bases. Judging by the DNA end, TRBJ2-4 fits better; the J call may be wrong. Germline lookup yields CDR1 KGHSH and CDR2 LQKENI. The CDR3 runs 15 residues. This chain's CDR3 is CASSPQGQGENIQYF. The DNA for the CDR3 is TGTGCCAGCTCACCCCAGGGACAGGGGGAAAACATTCAGTACTTC.

In this sample, this clonotype turned up once. The CDR3: CASSSPGLAGAEQFF. CDR3 DNA: TGTGCCAGCAGCTCTCCGGGACTAGCGGGAGCTGAGCAGTTCTTC. V gene TRBV3-1 combines with J gene TRBJ2-1; TRBD2 matches 14 bases. The CDR3 extends over 15 amino acids. CDR1 LGHDT and CDR2 YNNKEL come from the germline V gene (reference sequence). V lost 5 bases to trimming and J lost 9 bases; unmatched junction nucleotides: 6.

The sample holds a few counts of this clonotype. The chain joins TRBV28 to TRBJ2-3; TRBD2 matches 11 bases. Germline V gene sequence: CDR1 MDHEN, CDR2 SYDVKM. This CDR3 has 19 residues. J was trimmed by 14 bases and V by 3 bases; bases with no gene match: 25. In DNA form, the CDR3 reads TGTGCCAGCAGTTTGGACCTCGGGACTAGCGGAAATAGACACAGATACGCGTATTTT. Translated: CASSLDLGTSGNRHRYAYF.

The rearrangement joins TRBV15 to TRBJ2-4; D is uncertain. From germline, CDR1 is LNHNV and CDR2 YYDKDF (reference sequence). The CDR3 runs to 18 residues. V was pared by 3 bases and J by 1 base, with 19 bases between. CDR3 amino acids: CATSSPLLVGVAKNIQYF. The CDR3 DNA follows: TGTGCCACCAGCAGTCCCCTTTTGGTAGGTGTCGCCAAAAACATTCAGTACTTC.

V is TRBV7-6 and J is TRBJ2-1, with 8 bases aligning to TRBD2. The DNA end favors TRBJ2-7, so the J call may be wrong. Germline CDR1 is SGHVS and CDR2 is FNYEAQ. The CDR3 consists of 15 residues. The CDR3 nucleotides read TGTGCCAGCTTAGAAATAGCGGGAATCTACAATGAGCAGTACTTC. Translated, it gives CASLEIAGIYNEQYF.

This clonotype was recorded once. This chain links TRBV5-1 with TRBJ2-1; 11 nucleotides agree with TRBD2. The J segment lost 7 bases and the V segment lost 4 bases, leaving 13 bases of the junction unmatched. The CDR3 contains 17 residues. Germline-derived CDR1 and CDR2 are SGHRS and YFSETQ. As DNA, the CDR3 is TGCGCCAGCAGCCCGGGCCATAGCGGGAGGGCCGGTAATGAGCAGTTCTTC. It is translated as CASSPGHSGRAGNEQFF. Looking up the rest from reference TRBV5-1 and TRBJ2-1 gives the full variable domain: KAGVTQTPRYLIKTRGQQVTLSCSPISGHRSVSWYQQTPGQGLQFLFEYFSETQRNKGNFPGRFSGRQFSNSRSEMNVSTLELGDSALYLCASSPGHSGRAGNEQFFGPGTRLTVL.

This clonotype was recorded many times. This clone may be a read error of a much larger clone one base away. The chain joins TRBV7-2 to TRBJ2-5; 13 nucleotides line up with TRBD2. The CDR3 loop spans 18 amino acids. The ends lost 2 bases at V and 11 bases at J; junction bases unmatched: 17. Per germline, CDR1 SGHTA and CDR2 FQGNSA. CDR3 region: CASSLIPGLAGFGNEQYF. Here the CDR3 DNA reads TGTGCCAGCAGCTTAATCCCGGGACTAGCGGGATTTGGCAATGAGCAGTACTTC.

V and J are TRBV6-1 and TRBJ1-1; possibly TRBD1 for D (6 bases). Trimming removed 6 bases from V and 0 bases from J, with 8 bases in between. The germline gives CDR1 MNHNS, CDR2 SASEGT. The CDR3 totals 13 residues. CDR3: CASSKGVNTEAFF. The CDR3 nucleotides read TGTGCCAGCAGCAAGGGGGTGAACACTGAAGCTTTCTTT.

This clonotype was picked up a small number of times. The chain has TRBV29-1 and TRBJ2-5; 9 nucleotides align to TRBD2. Germline CDR1 reads SQVTM; CDR2 reads ANQGSEA. The CDR3 is 13 amino acids. V shed 4 bases and J 5 bases; nucleotides not matched to a gene: 5. In DNA, the CDR3 is TGCAGCGTTGTCGGCGGGAGGGGTGAGACCCAGTACTTC. Amino acid sequence: CSVVGGRGETQYF.

V and J are TRBV4-1 and TRBJ2-1; 9 bases line up with TRBD2. Germline CDR1 reads MGHRA; CDR2 reads YSYEKL. With 0 bases clipped from V and 2 bases from J, the junction kept 17 bases outside the gene matches. CDR3 length: 21 residues. In DNA form, the CDR3 reads TGCGCCAGCAGCCAAGATCCAACTAGCGGGCTTTTTCGGAGCCCCTACAATGAGCAGTTCTTC. Its protein is CASSQDPTSGLFRSPYNEQFF.

The rearrangement joins TRBV27 to TRBJ2-5; 10 nucleotides match TRBD2. The CDR3 spans 17 residues. Trimming at V came to 3 bases and at J to 11 bases, leaving 18 bases not matched to a gene. Germline CDR1 and CDR2: MNHEY and SMNVEV (reference sequence). The CDR3 protein is CASSLGPPGLANNEQYF. The CDR3 DNA follows: TGTGCCAGCAGTTTGGGTCCACCGGGACTAGCGAACAATGAGCAGTACTTC.

Note on this clonotype: The junction differs from germline at one of its ends, possibly a read error. This rearrangement joins TRBV20-1 to TRBJ1-2; 8 positions agree with TRBD1. The germline gives CDR1 DFQATT, CDR2 SNEGSKA (reference sequence). The CDR3 is made up of 14 amino acids. The DNA of the CDR3 is TGCAGTGCCAGAGGCCAGGGGGCCGACTATGGCTACACCTTC. This codes for CSARGQGADYGYTF.